These 10 T cell receptor beta chains were all obtained from the same sample, sequenced in a study of vaccination and CD4 T cells after COVID-19. Cultured CD4+ T cells had their DNA profiled by the Oncomine TCR Beta short-read assay. TCRdb called the PCR reads again in MiXCR, with one record for every CDR3 protein. The data show about 17,000 distinct CDR3 sequences, approximately 56% seen once. Time point in this sample: late sampling 161 to 241 days after vaccination in three convalescent patients. Treatment specified: roughly 11-day PBMC culture with coronavirus spike peptide pools or control peptides (ViraFEST assay). No antigens are known for them. Material: CD4+ T cells from blood, cultured in vitro, obtained about 7 months after SARS-CoV-2 vaccination. The receptors were sampled from a human donor who had recovered from COVID-19.

The rearrangement links TRBV20-1 to TRBJ2-3; TRBD2 aligns across 10 bases. This CDR3 spans 13 amino acids. With 6 bases clipped from V and 3 bases from J, the junction kept 3 bases outside the gene matches. Germline CDR1 reads DFQATT; CDR2 reads SNEGSKA (reference sequence). The CDR3 region is CSAPAGGTDTQYF. The CDR3 bases are TGCAGTGCCCCAGCGGGAGGGACAGATACGCAGTATTTT.

This chain connects TRBV2 to TRBJ1-5; no reliable D call. Per germline, CDR1 SNHLY and CDR2 FYNNEI. V lost 4 bases and J lost 6, with 10 bases in between. The CDR3 spans 13 residues. Here the CDR3 reads CASSGWGVQPQHF. The DNA of the CDR3 is TGTGCCAGCAGTGGGTGGGGTGTTCAGCCCCAGCATTTT.

The chain recombines TRBV6-2 or TRBV6-3 with TRBJ1-5, with TRBD1 as a possible D gene (6 bases). Germline V lookup: CDR1 MNHEY, CDR2 SVGEGT. The V and J ends lost 2 bases and 6 bases respectively, with 14 bases between them. This CDR3 spans 15 amino acids. The CDR3 nucleotides read TGTGCCAGCAGTTACCACTCTGGGGGGCGTCAGCCCCAGCATTTT. It codes for CASSYHSGGRQPQHF.

The CDR3 sequence is CSASRGGAFNNQPQHF. The CDR3 DNA sequence: TGCAGTGCTAGTAGAGGGGGCGCTTTCAATAATCAGCCCCAGCATTTT. This chain joins TRBV20-1 and TRBJ1-5, with 7 bases lining up with TRBD1. The ends lost 3 bases at V and 4 bases at J; junction bases unmatched: 12. This CDR3 comprises 16 residues. The V gene's germline CDR1 is DFQATT and CDR2 SNEGSKA (reference sequence).

V gene TRBV10-3 combines with J gene TRBJ2-7; D possibly corresponds to TRBD1 (5 bases). V lost 5 bases and J 3 bases, leaving 14 bases between the germline ends. CDR3 length equals 14 residues. CDR1 and CDR2 from the germline V gene are ENHRY and SYGVKD. CDR3 amino acids: CAISNPRDSYEQYF. The CDR3 DNA follows: TGTGCCATCAGTAATCCCCGAGACAGCTACGAGCAGTACTTC.

This clonotype was seen more than once but under ten times. The chain joins TRBV20-1 to TRBJ2-5, with a tentative D call TRBD2 (6 bases). CDR1 is DFQATT and CDR2 is SNEGSKA in the germline V gene (reference sequence). V lost 6 bases to trimming and J lost 5 bases, with 13 bases between them. This CDR3 contains 12 residues. For the CDR3, the DNA is TGCAGTGCCATGACTAGTAGTGAGACCCAGTACTTC. Translated: CSAMTSSETQYF.

The chain has TRBV11-3 and TRBJ2-7; 10 nucleotides line up with TRBD1. The CDR3 is 16 residues long. Trimming at V came to 0 bases and at J to 2 bases, leaving 4 bases not matched to a gene. Germline CDR1 and CDR2: SGHNT and YENEEA. Written as DNA, the CDR3 is TGTGCCAGCAGCTTAGAGCGGACAGGGGGGGCCTACGAGCAGTACTTC. Translating it yields CASSLERTGGAYEQYF.

CDR3 sequence (DNA): TGTGCCATCGGGGAAGGACAGGGAGGGAATCAGCCCCAGCATTTT. Amino acids: CAIGEGQGGNQPQHF. This rearrangement joins TRBV10-3 to TRBJ1-5; 8 positions agree with TRBD1. CDR1 is ENHRY and CDR2 is SYGVKD in the germline V gene. V lost 8 bases and J lost 4; bases outside the gene matches: 10. CDR3 size: 15 residues.

The genes are TRBV20-1 and TRBJ2-5, with D hard to call. Trimming shortened V by 3 bases and J by 3 bases, and 8 bases separated the two germline ends. The CDR3 runs 12 residues. CDR1 is DFQATT and CDR2 is SNEGSKA in the germline V gene (reference sequence). Here the CDR3 reads CSARTWEETQYF. In DNA, the CDR3 is TGCAGTGCTAGGACCTGGGAAGAGACCCAGTACTTC.

This chain links TRBV7-3 with TRBJ2-2; possibly TRBD1 for D (5 bases). Trimming removed 1 base from V and 5 bases from J, with 14 bases in between. Looked up from germline, CDR1 is SGHTA and CDR2 is FQGTGA. CDR3 length: 16 amino acids. In DNA form, the CDR3 reads TGTGCCAGCAGCTTAAGCAGGGAAGCAGGAACCGGGGAGCTGTTTTTT. This gives the protein CASSLSREAGTGELFF.